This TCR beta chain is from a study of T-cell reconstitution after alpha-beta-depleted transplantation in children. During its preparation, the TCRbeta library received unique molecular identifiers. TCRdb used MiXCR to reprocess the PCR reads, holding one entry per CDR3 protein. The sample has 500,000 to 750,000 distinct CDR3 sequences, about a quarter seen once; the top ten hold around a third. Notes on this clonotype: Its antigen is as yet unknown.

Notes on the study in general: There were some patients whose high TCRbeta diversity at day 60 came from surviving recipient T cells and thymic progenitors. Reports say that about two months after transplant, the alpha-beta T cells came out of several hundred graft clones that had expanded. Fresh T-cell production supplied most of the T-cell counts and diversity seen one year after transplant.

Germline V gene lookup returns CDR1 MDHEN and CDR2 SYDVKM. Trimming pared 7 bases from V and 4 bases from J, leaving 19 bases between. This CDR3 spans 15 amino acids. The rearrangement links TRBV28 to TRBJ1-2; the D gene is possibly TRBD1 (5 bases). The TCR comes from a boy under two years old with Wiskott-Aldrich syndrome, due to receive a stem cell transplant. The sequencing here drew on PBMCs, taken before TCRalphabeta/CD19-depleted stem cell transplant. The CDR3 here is CASTNLIRGAYGYTF. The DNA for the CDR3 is TGTGCCAGCACCAACCTAATCCGGGGCGCCTATGGCTACACCTTC.